This is a list of T cell receptor beta chains from one sample in a study of blood T cell repertoires in COVID-19. Here immunoSEQ multiplex PCR was the method, and the copy in TCRdb shows in-frame clones only, minus some. The table includes approximately 220,000 clones, 83% detected once. What was sequenced was PBMCs or T cells enriched from blood (not recorded which). The receptors here all came from a middle-aged woman who had been exposed to COVID-19. The conserved cysteine and the conserved F or W are not part of the CDR3 here. The order of the fields is J gene, clone size, V gene, CDR3 protein. Clone size is shown for a subset of rows, as once, few, many or a class of expanded clone.

>TRBJ1-6|.|TRBV13
ASSLDNSPLH
>TRBJ2-5|.|TRBV12-3/TRBV12-4
ASSPRFQETQY
>TRBJ1-2|.|TRBV5-1
ASSPVTGYGANYGYT
>TRBJ1-2|.|TRBV4-3
ASSRTGNYGYT
>TRBJ1-4|.|TRBV7-2
ASSSSTGGLEKLF
>TRBJ1-2|once|TRBV3-1/TRBV3-2
ASSRDRGPYGYT
>TRBJ1-4|.|TRBV28
ASATGAPTNEKLF
>TRBJ2-7|.|TRBV7-2
ASSLLASGDYEQY
>TRBJ2-2|.|TRBV11-2
ASERSGTGELF
>TRBJ1-2|.|TRBV27
ASSLFFREEVNYGYT
>TRBJ2-7|.|TRBV3-1/TRBV3-2
ASSQGDRGEQY
>TRBJ2-2|.|TRBV7-2
ASSLGAAGRRELF
>TRBJ2-1|.|TRBV5-6
ASSSLAGGYNEQF
>TRBJ2-1|.|TRBV2
ASKYSGDSSYNEQF
>TRBJ2-2|few|TRBV5-1
ASSLSLAGDGGELF
>TRBJ1-1|.|TRBV3-1/TRBV3-2
ASASPWSGLGTEAF
>TRBJ1-2|.|TRBV7-9
ASSWRDREDYGYT
>TRBJ1-2|.|TRBV7-2
ASSLSPVQINFYGYT
>TRBJ2-7|.|TRBV5-5
ASSLANYEQY
>TRBJ1-2|.|TRBV5-6
ASSPRGSNYGYT
>TRBJ1-4|.|TRBV2
ASSSGTGSEKLF
>TRBJ2-1|.|TRBV30
AWREAGGSYNEQF
>TRBJ1-2|.|TRBV7-9
ASSFPAGADYGYT
>TRBJ1-2|.|TRBV7-9
ASSLVGGGWYGYT
>TRBJ2-1|once|TRBV10-3
AISASGTDNEQF
>TRBJ2-7|.|TRBV5-1
ASSLSAGTGPSYEQY
>TRBJ1-6|.|TRBV28
ASSAPGSLTPLH
>TRBJ2-3|.|TRBV2
ASSAPGGDTQY